This T cell receptor beta chain is drawn from a study of cytomegalovirus exposure and HLA in healthy donors. General study points: Among TCR sequences, most were rare, though some public TCRs appeared in many donors. Three chains tied to CMV proved CMV antigen-specific in vitro.

This clone was detected a few times. The antigen remains unidentified. Libraries were prepared by immunoSEQ multiplex PCR; TCRdb keeps only in-frame clonotypes and omits some of them. Here the sample spans about 170,000 clones, just under 90% being singletons. Germline values: CDR1 LNHDA, CDR2 SQIVND (reference sequence). CDR3 length: 16 amino acids. The trim removed 4 bases at V and 4 bases at J, leaving 11 bases unmatched. Sequenced: PBMCs. The TCR was taken from a woman in her thirties in good health and CMV-seronegative. The chain joins TRBV19 to TRBJ1-2; 8 bases map to TRBD1. Written as DNA, the CDR3 is TGTGCCAGTAGTAGGCGGACAGGGACAGCTTCCTATGGCTACACCTTC. Residues: CASSRRTGTASYGYTF.